This entry lists 8 T cell receptor beta chains sequenced from one sample in a study of blood T cell repertoires in COVID-19 (dated by TCRdb to the early 2020s). The library was prepared using the immunoSEQ multiplex PCR assay. Here the immuneACCESS table is served through TCRdb, limited to in-frame sequences with V and J called. Missing clones are a known gap in these copies; in checked studies unresolved V genes cover under half, and the rest lacks a known reason. For this sample the table gives some 200,000 clones, of which roughly 86% were detected only once. About 8% of the sample rests with the top ten. The specimen was peripheral blood. These receptors were collected from a woman aged 45-65 years with active or convalescent COVID-19.

Here the CDR3 DNA reads TGCGCCAGCAGCCTAGAAATGGGTAACACTGAAGCTTTCTTT. It translates to CASSLEMGNTEAFF. The chain carries TRBV5-1 and TRBJ1-1; D gene uncertain. Per germline, CDR1 SGHRS and CDR2 YFSETQ. The CDR3 contains 14 residues. Trimming pared 4 bases from V and 2 bases from J, leaving 12 bases between.

The J gene is TRBJ2-5, the V gene TRBV5-4; perhaps TRBD2 as D (5 bases). Trimming took 1 base from V and 7 from J, leaving 20 bases between them. CDR3 length: 16 residues. CDR1 is SGHNT, CDR2 YYREEE, per germline (reference sequence). In DNA, the CDR3 is TGTGCCAGCAGCTTGCCCGGACTCGCCAATAGTGGGACCCAGTACTTC. Protein product: CASSLPGLANSGTQYF. The variable domain in full, with the rest retrieved from reference TRBV5-4 and TRBJ2-5, is ETGVTQSPTHLIKTRGQQVTLRCSSQSGHNTVSWYQQALGQGPQFIFQYYREEENGRGNFPPRFSGLQFPNYSSELNVNALELDDSALYLCASSLPGLANSGTQYFGPGTRLLVL.

V gene TRBV24-1 combines with J gene TRBJ1-2; D unresolved. CDR1 is KGHDR and CDR2 is SFDVKD in the germline V gene. The CDR3 spans 14 residues. The germline V and J ends were trimmed by 4 bases and 6 bases, with 14 bases remaining between them. CDR3 in amino acids: CATSDPGREDGYTF. DNA of the CDR3: TGTGCCACCAGTGACCCCGGGAGGGAGGATGGCTACACCTTC.

The J gene is TRBJ1-6, the V gene TRBV3-1 (or the pseudogene TRBV3-2); weak D call: TRBD1 (6 bases). From germline, CDR1 is LGHDT and CDR2 YNNKEL (reference sequence). V was clipped by 0 bases and J by 8 bases, with 14 bases between them. The CDR3 runs to 16 residues. CDR3 region: CASSQDRGGADSPLHF. CDR3 in DNA: TGTGCCAGCAGCCAAGATCGGGGGGGCGCCGATTCACCCCTCCACTTT.

This clone was picked up one time. The chain combines TRBV18 with TRBJ2-1; TRBD2 matches 7 bases. J gave up 7 bases and V 3 bases, and 9 bases lay outside the gene matches. Per the germline V gene, CDR1 is KGHSH and CDR2 is LQKENI. This CDR3 has 15 amino acids. The CDR3 here is CASSPGLDEFNEQFF. DNA of the CDR3: TGTGCCAGCTCACCCGGACTAGACGAGTTTAATGAGCAGTTCTTC.

This chain uses TRBV7-9 with TRBJ1-3; D possibly corresponds to TRBD1 (6 bases). The ends were cut back, 3 bases at V and 1 base at J, with 10 bases in the middle. The CDR3 is made up of 15 amino acids. Germline V gives CDR1 SEHNR, CDR2 FQNEAQ (reference sequence). The chain's CDR3 is CASSFTQGSGNTIYF. CDR3 nucleotides: TGTGCCAGCAGCTTCACTCAGGGGTCTGGAAACACCATATATTTT.

Turning to this clone: At one boundary the junction diverges from the germline segment, which might be a read error. CDR3: CASSLSTNRGLF. The CDR3 DNA is TGTGCCAGCAGTTTATCGACTAACAGGGGACTCTTC. The chain has TRBV12-3 or TRBV12-4 and TRBJ1-2; 7 bases map to TRBD1. This CDR3 is 12 amino acids long.

The CDR3 is CASIRSGGVNTEAFF. In DNA, the CDR3 is TGTGCCAGCATCCGGTCCGGGGGGGTGAACACTGAAGCTTTCTTT. The V and J genes are TRBV2 and TRBJ1-1; D may be TRBD1 (5 bases). Germline V gene data show CDR1 as SNHLY and CDR2 as FYNNEI. The CDR3 is 15 amino acids. V lost 7 bases to trimming and J lost 0 bases, with 15 bases between them.